This T cell receptor (beta chain) comes out of a study of early T cells in non-severe SARS-CoV-2 infection. Turning to the study itself: Sequencing input comprised bulk RNA from unsorted whole blood; chain pairing was not available. Study-level findings and limits: Database matching using VDJdb favored anti-spike CD8 responses, with private and CD4 specificities left missing.

This clonotype occurred many times. Antigen specificity is unknown. Trimming took off 1 base at V and 1 base at J, with 9 bases between the two ends. Germline CDR1 reads KGHDR; CDR2 reads SFDVKD. The CDR3 is 15 amino acids. Individual cDNA molecules received unique molecular identifiers during library preparation. TCRdb ran MiXCR on the 5' RACE reads and lists one entry per CDR3 protein. Of about 48,000 distinct CDR3 sequences detected, roughly 5.7% appear once; the ten largest clones hold approximately 5.6%. This receptor was identified in an adult who was a healthcare worker with PCR-confirmed SARS-CoV-2 infection or an uninfected control (not recorded which). This chain links TRBV24-1 with TRBJ2-5; the D gene is possibly TRBD1 (5 bases). This specimen was whole blood, taken at baseline. CDR3 in DNA: TGTGCCACCAGTGATTTCAGGCAGGGCCAAGAGACCCAGTACTTC. Protein product: CATSDFRQGQETQYF.